The 5 T cell receptor beta chains below come from one sample, sequenced in a study of a mutant IDH1 vaccine in newly diagnosed glioma. Specified time point: week 23, last vaccination. Every vaccine dose comprised 300 ug of mutant IDH1 20-mer peptide plus topical imiquimod. No antigen has been identified for these receptors. The assay was immunoSEQ multiplex PCR, and TCRdb's table has in-frame clones only and misses some. The sample includes around 80,000 clones, approximately 89% seen only once; the top ten take around 0.73%. Source: PBMCs, taken from a glioma patient whose treatment included an IDH1 peptide vaccine. Source of these receptors: a woman in her forties or fifties with glioma.

This chain links TRBV28 with TRBJ1-5; the match to TRBD1 covers 8 bases. CDR3 length: 17 residues. V was pared by 6 bases and J by 0 bases, with 10 bases of the junction left unmatched. CDR1 is MDHEN, CDR2 SYDVKM, per germline. CDR3 protein: CASRFGQGRNSNQPQHF. In DNA form, the CDR3 reads TGTGCCAGCAGATTCGGACAGGGAAGAAATAGCAATCAGCCCCAGCATTTT.

This chain joins TRBV4-1 and TRBJ1-4; 9 bases are a match to TRBD1. J lost 7 bases, V lost 5 bases, and 2 bases had no gene match. Germline V gives CDR1 MGHRA, CDR2 YSYEKL. The CDR3 sequence is 13 residues long. CDR3 amino acids: CASSTGGGEKLFF. The CDR3 DNA is TGCGCCAGCAGCACAGGGGGCGGTGAAAAACTGTTTTTT.

The rearrangement links TRBV2 to TRBJ1-6; 7 bases match TRBD1. CDR1 SNHLY and CDR2 FYNNEI come from the germline V gene. V was pared by 4 bases and J by 9 bases, with 6 bases of the junction left unmatched. CDR3 length equals 14 residues. The DNA of the CDR3 is TGTGCCAGCAGTGGCGGACAGGCGAGTTCACCCCTCCACTTT. Protein product: CASSGGQASSPLHF.

The rearrangement uses TRBV11-3 and TRBJ2-2; D unresolved. V lost 0 bases and J lost 5, with 16 bases in between. Per the germline V gene, CDR1 is SGHNT and CDR2 is YENEEA. CDR3 size: 17 residues. The CDR3 region is CASSLDPDGLLTGELFF. The CDR3 nucleotides are TGTGCCAGCAGCTTAGATCCGGACGGCCTACTAACCGGGGAGCTGTTTTTT. Using reference TRBV11-3 and TRBJ2-2 for the parts outside the CDR3, the full variable domain is EAGVVQSPRYKIIEKKQPVAFWCNPISGHNTLYWYLQNLGQGPELLIRYENEEAVDDSQLPKDRFSAERLKGVDSTLKIQPAELGDSAVYLCASSLDPDGLLTGELFFGEGSRLTVL.

The chain combines TRBV2 with TRBJ2-7; TRBD2 aligns across 13 bases. Germline CDR1 is SNHLY and CDR2 is FYNNEI. The V gene end was trimmed by 6 bases and the J gene end by 3 bases; junction bases not matched to a gene: 2. The CDR3 has 14 amino acids. The CDR3, as DNA: TGTGCCAGCAGGAGGACTAGCGGGAGCTACGAGCAGTACTTC. Translation: CASRRTSGSYEQYF.